The T cell receptor (beta chain) under discussion was sequenced for a study of beta chain features in type 1 diabetes. Of the isolated RNA, all was reverse transcribed, and so the sequenced material was expressed TCRB transcripts. Some clones are missing from TCRdb's copy, which holds only in-frame ones; the method was immunoSEQ multiplex PCR. Seen here are 130,000 or so clones, about 9.7% observed once, and the top ten hold 0.5% to 0.65%. There are a few counts of this clone. This clonotype was sampled from a woman between 40 and 50 years old in good health. The material sequenced was central memory CD4+ T cells from blood.

The CDR3 coding sequence is TGCAGCGCCCCTCCGGGGAACCTGAGCTCCTACAATGAGCAGTTCTTC. Protein product: CSAPPGNLSSYNEQFF. V is TRBV29-1 and J is TRBJ2-1; a weak D match, TRBD2 (5 bases). This CDR3 is 16 amino acids long. V gave up 7 bases and J gave up 0 bases, with 19 bases separating them. Germline V lookup: CDR1 SQVTM, CDR2 ANQGSEA.